Sequencing of this T cell receptor beta chain was carried out in a study of Ad26.COV2.S vaccination and SARS-CoV-2 variants. The study's findings and limits: Those who received vaccine or placebo ended up with similar non-spike TCR breadth. Reports say spike-specific CD8+ and CD4+ T cell responses covered substantial breadth after vaccination.

Details on this clone: Antigen specificity is unknown.

Treatment specified: some 20 received Ad26.COV2.S at low or high dose, single or two shots; roughly five received placebo; per-sample allocation not given. Sample collection was performed on day 63 after the first vaccine or placebo injection. In Boston, the donor was an adult between 18-55 years of age. The method was immunoSEQ multiplex PCR; TCRdb's version includes in-frame clones alone and lacks a portion of them. This sample yields hundreds of thousands of clones, of which roughly 90% are seen a single time; over 1.3% belongs to the top ten. With 2 bases removed from V and 5 bases from J, the gap between germline ends came to 10 bases. Germline values: CDR1 KGHSH, CDR2 LQKENI. CDR3 length: 14 amino acids.

The chain combines TRBV18 with TRBJ2-1; D is undetermined. The sample was peripheral blood, taken in a trial of Ad26.COV2.S vaccine versus placebo. This sequence was found in a person between 18 and 65 years old who received the Ad26.COV2.S COVID-19 vaccine or a placebo. CDR3 residues: CASSPSSNDNEQFF. The CDR3 nucleotides read TGTGCCAGCTCACCAAGTAGTAACGACAATGAGCAGTTCTTC.